The 24 T cell receptor beta chains reported below all come from one sample, sequenced in a study of PD-1 blockade in classical Hodgkin lymphoma. Produced via immunoSEQ multiplex PCR; TCRdb's table is partial and in-frame only. The data contain about 94,000 clones, 89% of them singletons. Every patient experienced relapse after autologous stem cell transplantation, and brentuximab vedotin exposure varied. This material consisted of peripheral blood mononuclear cells (PBMCs), taken before the second cycle of nivolumab. The receptors here all came from a human donor with classical Hodgkin lymphoma.

The chain links TRBV7-2 to TRBJ2-5; TRBD1 matches 9 bases. The CDR3 has 16 amino acids. The V segment lost 3 bases and the J segment 0 bases; nucleotides outside the gene matches: 5. The germline V gene encodes CDR1 SGHTA and CDR2 FQGNSA. CDR3 DNA sequence: TGTGCCAGCAGCTTGGGGACAGGGAGCAACCAAGAGACCCAGTACTTC. This codes for CASSLGTGSNQETQYF. Based on the CDR3 plus reference TRBV7-2 and TRBJ2-5, the full variable domain is GAGVSQSPSNKVTEKGKDVELRCDPISGHTALYWYRQSLGQGLEFLIYFQGNSAPDKSGLPSDRFSAERTGGSVSTLTIQRTQQEDSAVYLCASSLGTGSNQETQYFGPGTRLLVL.

V usage is TRBV27 and J usage is TRBJ1-1; no clear D gene. V lost 0 bases to trimming and J lost 6 bases, with 11 bases between them. The CDR3 consists of 14 residues. The V gene's germline CDR1 is MNHEY and CDR2 SMNVEV (reference sequence). The CDR3: CASSLSSAGPEAFF. The CDR3, as DNA: TGTGCCAGCAGTTTATCCTCGGCAGGACCTGAAGCTTTCTTT.

This clone was seen a single time. This chain connects TRBV6-6 to TRBJ1-5; D is perhaps TRBD1 (6 bases). Deletions cut 5 bases from V and 2 bases from J, with 7 bases between. This CDR3 spans 13 amino acids. Germline V gene sequence: CDR1 MNHNY, CDR2 SVGAGI (reference sequence). The CDR3 sequence is CASSRTGNQPQHF. DNA for the CDR3: TGTGCCAGCAGTCGGACAGGCAATCAGCCCCAGCATTTT.

This sequence joins TRBV7-6 and TRBJ2-7; no reliable D call. Per the germline V gene, CDR1 is SGHVS and CDR2 is FNYEAQ. This CDR3 is 13 amino acids long. The V end was cut by 2 bases, the J end by 6 bases, with 11 bases between. CDR3 sequence reads: CASSLSSSSEQYF. CDR3 bases: TGTGCCAGCAGCTTATCGAGTAGCTCCGAGCAGTACTTC.

The genes are TRBV5-1 and TRBJ1-1, with unresolved D. CDR3 length: 13 residues. The V end lost 4 bases, the J end lost 5 bases, and 12 bases lay between the germline ends. From germline, CDR1 is SGHRS and CDR2 YFSETQ. Written as DNA, the CDR3 is TGCGCCAGCAGCCCGCCCGGGTGGACTGAAGCTTTCTTT. It specifies CASSPPGWTEAFF.

The chain is built from TRBV19 and TRBJ1-1; D not certain. CDR1 and CDR2 (germline): LNHDA, SQIVND (reference sequence). V shed 6 bases and J shed 1 base, with 15 bases lying between them. The CDR3 covers 15 residues. The CDR3 protein is CASSQTSVRNTEAFF. The CDR3 DNA is TGTGCCAGTAGCCAAACTAGCGTCCGGAACACTGAAGCTTTCTTT. The entire variable domain, with the rest obtained from reference TRBV19 and TRBJ1-1, is as follows: DGGITQSPKYLFRKEGQNVTLSCEQNLNHDAMYWYRQDPGQGLRLIYYSQIVNDFQKGDIAEGYSVSREKKESFPLTVTSAQKNPTAFYLCASSQTSVRNTEAFFGQGTRLTVV.

The V gene is TRBV5-6, the J gene TRBJ2-2; D remains unclear. The germline gives CDR1 SGHDT, CDR2 YYEEEE. V was clipped by 0 bases and J by 6 bases, with 6 bases between them. The CDR3 is made up of 13 amino acids. The CDR3 DNA is TGTGCCAGCAGCTTGGGAGGTCCCGGGGAGCTGTTTTTT. Protein: CASSLGGPGELFF.

The V gene is TRBV27, the J gene TRBJ2-7; TRBD1 agrees at 7 bases. V lost 6 bases to trimming and J lost 1 base; unmatched junction nucleotides: 12. From germline, CDR1 is MNHEY and CDR2 SMNVEV (reference sequence). The CDR3 is 16 residues long. Here the CDR3 reads CASRTDRASVSYEQYF. The CDR3 DNA reads TGTGCCAGCAGGACCGACAGGGCATCGGTATCCTACGAGCAGTACTTC.

The chain couples TRBV6-5 to TRBJ1-1; D is uncertain. The germline V gene encodes CDR1 MNHEY and CDR2 SVGAGI. The CDR3 is made up of 13 amino acids. Trimming stripped 6 bases from V and 1 base from J, with 9 bases between. CDR3 nucleotides: TGTGCCAGCAGCTCGCCGACGAACACTGAAGCTTTCTTT. It is translated as CASSSPTNTEAFF.

The chain links TRBV18 to TRBJ2-5; D gene ambiguous. CDR1 is KGHSH, CDR2 LQKENI, per germline. CDR3 length: 11 amino acids. The germline V and J ends were trimmed by 5 bases and 0 bases, with 1 base remaining between them. The CDR3 loop reads CASSNQETQYF. The CDR3 DNA follows: TGTGCCAGCTCAAACCAAGAGACCCAGTACTTC.

In this sample, this clone turned up once. The chain uses TRBV7-9 and TRBJ2-6; no definite D call. Germline V lookup: CDR1 SEHNR, CDR2 FQNEAQ (reference sequence). The V and J ends lost 1 base and 0 bases respectively, with 4 bases between them. The CDR3 has 15 amino acids. CDR3 in amino acids: CASSLVPSGANVLTF. The CDR3 DNA is TGTGCCAGCAGCTTAGTTCCCTCTGGGGCCAACGTCCTGACTTTC.

The chain has TRBV10-3 and TRBJ2-1; the match to TRBD2 covers 16 bases. There are 13 residues in the CDR3. V was clipped by 9 bases and J by 8 bases; unmatched bases: 1. Germline V lookup: CDR1 ENHRY, CDR2 SYGVKD. The CDR3 loop reads CAMGLAGGDEQFF. The DNA of the CDR3 is TGTGCCATGGGACTAGCGGGAGGGGATGAGCAGTTCTTC.

The chain is built from TRBV7-3 and TRBJ2-3; 7 nucleotides line up with TRBD2. Per germline, CDR1 SGHTA and CDR2 FQGTGA. The ends lost 4 bases at V and 0 bases at J; junction bases unmatched: 16. CDR3 length: 19 amino acids. CDR3 bases: TGTGCCAGCAGCTCAAAACCCAAAGGGGACTATTCTAGCACAGATACGCAGTATTTT. Its translation is CASSSKPKGDYSSTDTQYF.

V is TRBV5-1 and J is TRBJ2-3; D might be TRBD1 or TRBD2, each matching 5 bases. V dropped 7 bases and J dropped 4 bases, with 13 bases sitting between them. CDR3 size: 13 residues. In germline, CDR1 is SGHRS, CDR2 YFSETQ. CDR3 nucleotide sequence: TGCGCCAGCCAATGGGGGTCCGCAGATACGCAGTATTTT. Translated, it gives CASQWGSADTQYF.

V and J are TRBV28 and TRBJ1-1, with 7 positions matching TRBD1. The germline V gene encodes CDR1 MDHEN and CDR2 SYDVKM. The CDR3 length is 15 residues. Trimming at V came to 1 base and at J to 0 bases, leaving 2 bases not matched to a gene. As DNA, the CDR3 is TGTGCCAGCAGTTTATCAACAGGGGTGAACACTGAAGCTTTCTTT. Protein: CASSLSTGVNTEAFF.

The rearrangement joins TRBV29-1 to TRBJ2-7, with 9 nucleotides matching TRBD2. Trimming removed 4 bases from V and 1 base from J; junction bases left unmatched: 17. Germline V gene sequence: CDR1 SQVTM, CDR2 ANQGSEA. This CDR3 contains 18 residues. In nucleotides, the CDR3 is TGCAGCGTTGTGGGGCTTGGCGGGAGGGACTCCTGGTCCTACGAGCAGTACTTC. Amino acids: CSVVGLGGRDSWSYEQYF.

The chain employs TRBV16 and TRBJ2-2; the D gene is possibly TRBD1 (6 bases). V lost 2 bases and J 1 base, leaving 11 bases between the germline ends. CDR1 is KGHSY, CDR2 FQNENV, per germline. The length of the CDR3 is 16 residues. The CDR3 region is CASSQPGERNTGELFF. CDR3 coding DNA: TGTGCCAGCAGCCAACCAGGGGAGAGGAACACCGGGGAGCTGTTTTTT.

The chain couples TRBV28 to TRBJ2-7; TRBD2 matches at 7 bases. Germline V lookup: CDR1 MDHEN, CDR2 SYDVKM. This CDR3 is built from 15 residues. V was clipped by 5 bases and J by 4 bases; unmatched bases: 11. The CDR3 sequence is CASSLYLAVGYEQYF. The CDR3 DNA follows: TGTGCCAGCAGTCTCTACCTAGCGGTCGGTTACGAGCAGTACTTC. Together with reference TRBV28 and TRBJ2-7, the CDR3 gives the full variable domain: DVKVTQSSRYLVKRTGEKVFLECVQDMDHENMFWYRQDPGLGLRLIYFSYDVKMKEKGDIPEGYSVSREKKERFSLILESASTNQTSMYLCASSLYLAVGYEQYFGPGTRLTVT.

The genes are TRBV5-6 and TRBJ2-7, with TRBD2 matching over 9 bases. The CDR3 contains 12 residues. The V and J ends lost 4 bases and 6 bases, in that order; junction bases with no gene match: 2. CDR1 and CDR2 from the germline V gene are SGHDT and YYEEEE. The CDR3 is CASSLTSGEQYF. The CDR3 nucleotides are TGTGCCAGCAGCCTGACTAGCGGCGAGCAGTACTTC.

This CDR3 reads CASSRDSSLNGYTF. CDR3 sequence (DNA): TGTGCCAGCAGCCGCGACTCATCGTTAAATGGCTACACCTTC. This chain uses TRBV7-6 with TRBJ1-2; no clear D. Germline V gene lookup returns CDR1 SGHVS and CDR2 FNYEAQ. Trimming cost V 5 bases and J 6 bases, with 16 bases left between them. This CDR3 region has 14 residues.

This chain uses TRBV28 with TRBJ2-3; 8 positions agree with TRBD1. The CDR3 loop spans 16 amino acids. Trimming took 6 bases from V and 0 from J; bases not matched to a gene: 8. Germline CDR1 and CDR2: MDHEN and SYDVKM. The CDR3, as DNA: TGTGCCAGCAGCCCCTGGGGACAGGTTAGCACAGATACGCAGTATTTT. Translating gives CASSPWGQVSTDTQYF. The whole variable domain, remainder taken from reference TRBV28 and TRBJ2-3, is DVKVTQSSRYLVKRTGEKVFLECVQDMDHENMFWYRQDPGLGLRLIYFSYDVKMKEKGDIPEGYSVSREKKERFSLILESASTNQTSMYLCASSPWGQVSTDTQYFGPGTRLTVL.

The chain carries TRBV19 and TRBJ2-5; TRBD2 might be the D (6 bases). The CDR3 contains 14 residues. The germline V gene has CDR1 LNHDA and CDR2 SQIVND (reference sequence). Trimming removed 6 bases from V and 5 bases from J, with 16 bases in between. CDR3 nucleotide sequence: TGTGCCAGTAGGACAGTCGGGGCGGGGGAGACCCAGTACTTC. It codes for CASRTVGAGETQYF.

This chain uses TRBV29-1 with TRBJ2-1, with a tentative D call TRBD1 (5 bases). Germline CDR1 is SQVTM and CDR2 is ANQGSEA. CDR3 length equals 14 residues. V lost 3 bases, J lost 6 bases, and 15 bases lay in between. This CDR3 reads CSVDLTQGGNEQFF. The CDR3 DNA follows: TGCAGCGTTGACCTCACGCAGGGCGGCAATGAGCAGTTCTTC.

This clone has a single count. V usage is TRBV28 and J usage is TRBJ2-7; D is tentatively TRBD1 or TRBD2 (5 bases each). Germline V gives CDR1 MDHEN, CDR2 SYDVKM. This CDR3 is 14 amino acids long. V was cut by 1 base and J by 6 bases, with 13 bases left in between. This chain's CDR3 is CASSLLAGTSEQYF. CDR3 sequence (DNA): TGTGCCAGCAGTTTATTAGCAGGGACGAGCGAGCAGTACTTC.